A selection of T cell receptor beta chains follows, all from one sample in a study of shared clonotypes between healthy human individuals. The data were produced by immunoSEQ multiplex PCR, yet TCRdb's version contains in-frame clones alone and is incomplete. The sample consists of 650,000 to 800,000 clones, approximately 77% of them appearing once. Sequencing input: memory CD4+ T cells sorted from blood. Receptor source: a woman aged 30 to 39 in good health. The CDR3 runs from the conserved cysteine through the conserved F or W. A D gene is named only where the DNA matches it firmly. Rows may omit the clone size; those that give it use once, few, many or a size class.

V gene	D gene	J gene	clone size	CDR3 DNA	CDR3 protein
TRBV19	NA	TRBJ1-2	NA	TGTGCCAGTAGTATAGTGTGGGGCCACTATGGCTACACCTTC	CASSIVWGHYGYTF
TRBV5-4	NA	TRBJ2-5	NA	TGTGCCAGCAGCTTGAGGAATCGGGAGACCCAGTACTTC	CASSLRNRETQYF
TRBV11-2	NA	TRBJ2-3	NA	TGTGCCAGCAGCCAGACAGAAGATACGCAGTATTTT	CASSQTEDTQYF
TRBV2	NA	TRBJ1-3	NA	TGTGCCAGCAGTGGGGACCCCCCGGGAGGAAACACCATATATTTT	CASSGDPPGGNTIYF
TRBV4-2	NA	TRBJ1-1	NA	TGTGCCAGCAGCCAAGATGAGATAAGGGCTTTCTTT	CASSQDEIRAFF
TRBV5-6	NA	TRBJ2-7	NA	TGTGCCAGCAGCTTGGTGGCAGGGCGAACCTACGAGCAGTACTTC	CASSLVAGRTYEQYF
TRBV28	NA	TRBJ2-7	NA	TGTGCCAGCAGTTTAGAAGCGGCCTCCTACGAGCAGTACTTC	CASSLEAASYEQYF
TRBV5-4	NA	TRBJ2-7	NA	TGTGCCAGCAGCTGGGGTGGGGGCGAGCTTACCTACGAGCAGTACTTC	CASSWGGGELTYEQYF
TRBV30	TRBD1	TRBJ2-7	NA	TGTGCCTGGAGTAAACAGGGGGCAGTAACCGGTAAGGAGCAGTACTTC	CAWSKQGAVTGKEQYF
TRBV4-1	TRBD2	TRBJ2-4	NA	TGCGCCAGCAGCCCTGGCTTATCAGGACTAGCGGGAGTGGGAATAGCCAAAAACATTCAGTACTTC	CASSPGLSGLAGVGIAKNIQYF
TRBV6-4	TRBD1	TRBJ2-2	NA	TGTGCCAGCAGCCCTCGGACAGGGGATCGCGGGGAGCTGTTTTTT	CASSPRTGDRGELFF
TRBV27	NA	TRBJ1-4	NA	TGTGCCAGCAGACCACTCGCAACTAATGAAAAACTGTTTTTT	CASRPLATNEKLFF
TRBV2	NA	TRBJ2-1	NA	TGTGCCAGCACCCGGGCCGCCAATGAGCAGTTCTTC	CASTRAANEQFF
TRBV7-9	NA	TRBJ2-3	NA	TGTGCCAGCAGCTTACAGGGGATCGGCGATACGCAGTATTTT	CASSLQGIGDTQYF
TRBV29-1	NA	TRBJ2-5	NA	TGCAGCGTCTACAGGGAGTCAGAGACCCAGTACTTC	CSVYRESETQYF
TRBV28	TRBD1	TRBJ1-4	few	TGTGCCAGCAGGAATACAGGGGTGGAGGAAAAACTGTTTTTT	CASRNTGVEEKLFF
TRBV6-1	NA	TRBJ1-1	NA	TGTGCCAGCACCGCCGGGGGGCAGGTCACTGAAGCTTTCTTT	CASTAGGQVTEAFF
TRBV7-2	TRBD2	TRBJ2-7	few	TGTGCCAGCAGTGGGACTAGCGGGAGCGAGCAGTACTTC	CASSGTSGSEQYF
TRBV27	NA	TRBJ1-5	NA	TGTGCCAGCAGTTTCCTGGGCAATCAGCCCCAGCATTTT	CASSFLGNQPQHF
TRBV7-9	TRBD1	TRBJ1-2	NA	TGTGTCAGAAGCCCGACCAGGGGGGCACTGGGCAATGGCTACACCTTC	CVRSPTRGALGNGYTF
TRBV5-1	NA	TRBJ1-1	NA	TGCGCCAGCAGCTTACAGGGCCAGAACACTGAAGCTTTCTTT	CASSLQGQNTEAFF
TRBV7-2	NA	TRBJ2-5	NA	TGTGCCAGCAGCTTAGTAGGGCCAACCTACCAAGAGACCCAGTACTTC	CASSLVGPTYQETQYF
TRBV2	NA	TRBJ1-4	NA	TGTGCCAGCAGTAAACAGAGCCTTAATGAAAAACTGTTTTTT	CASSKQSLNEKLFF
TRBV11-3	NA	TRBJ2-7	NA	TGTGCCAGCAGCTTAATTCATCGAACTACCTACGAGCAGTACTTC	CASSLIHRTTYEQYF
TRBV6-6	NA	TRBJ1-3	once	TGTGCCAGCAGACGAGGGGGAGGAAACACCATATATTTT	CASRRGGGNTIYF
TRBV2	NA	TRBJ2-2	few	TGTGCCAGCAGTGACCAGCGCCGGGAGCTGTTTTTT	CASSDQRRELFF
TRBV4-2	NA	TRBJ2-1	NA	TGTGCCAGCAGCCAAGATCCTAGTTTCGATGAGCAGTTCTTC	CASSQDPSFDEQFF
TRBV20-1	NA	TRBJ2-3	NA	TGCAGTGCTAGGAAAACAGATACGCAGTATTTT	CSARKTDTQYF
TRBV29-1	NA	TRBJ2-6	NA	TGCAGCGCTGATACAGGGGCCAACGTCCTGACTTTC	CSADTGANVLTF
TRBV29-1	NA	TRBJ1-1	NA	TGCAGCGTTTTCTGGGGGACTGAAGCTTTCTTT	CSVFWGTEAFF
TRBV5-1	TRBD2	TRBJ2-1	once	TGCGCCAGCAGCCCGTCTAGCGGGCCGAACTCCTACAATGAGCAGTTCTTC	CASSPSSGPNSYNEQFF
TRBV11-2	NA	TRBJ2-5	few	TGTGCCAGCAGCTCGACTAGGACGAAGGAGACCCAGTACTTC	CASSSTRTKETQYF
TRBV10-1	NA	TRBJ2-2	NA	TGCGCCAGCAGTCCCCGGCTGGGCGGGGAGCTGTTTTTT	CASSPRLGGELFF
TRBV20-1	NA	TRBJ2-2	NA	TGCAGTGCCAGGACCACCGGGGAGCTGTTTTTT	CSARTTGELFF
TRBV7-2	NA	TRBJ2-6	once	TGTGCCAGCAGCTTCCCTGGGGCCAACGTCCTGACTTTC	CASSFPGANVLTF
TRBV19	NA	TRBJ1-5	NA	TGTGCCAGTAGTATGGGAGGGAATCAGCCCCAGCATTTT	CASSMGGNQPQHF
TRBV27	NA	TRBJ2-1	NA	TGTGCCAGCAGTGCGCTAGAGGGTCGGGGCAATGAGCAGTTCTTC	CASSALEGRGNEQFF
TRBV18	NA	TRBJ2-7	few	TGTGCCAGCTCCCCGAACAGGGACTCGTCCTACGAGCAGTACTTC	CASSPNRDSSYEQYF
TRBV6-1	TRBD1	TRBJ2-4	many	TGTGCCAGCAGTGAAGGGAGTAGGGACAGTGGGGCCAAAAACATTCAGTACTTC	CASSEGSRDSGAKNIQYF
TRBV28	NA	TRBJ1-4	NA	TGTGCCAGCAGTTTATCGGCAGGGTACACTAATGAAAAACTGTTTTTT	CASSLSAGYTNEKLFF
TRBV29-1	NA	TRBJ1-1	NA	TGCAGCGTTCGGCAGGCCCTTAACACTGAAGCTTTCTTT	CSVRQALNTEAFF
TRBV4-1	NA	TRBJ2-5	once	TGCGCCAGCAGCCCAGACCAAACAGGGACTCAGACGCAAGAGACCCAGTACTTC	CASSPDQTGTQTQETQYF
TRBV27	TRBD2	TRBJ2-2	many	TGTGCCAGCAGTTCCGGACTAGCGAACACCGGGGAGCTGTTTTTT	CASSSGLANTGELFF
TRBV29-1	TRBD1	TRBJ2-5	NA	TGCAGCGCCGGGGACAGGGGTAAAGAGACCCAGTACTTC	CSAGDRGKETQYF
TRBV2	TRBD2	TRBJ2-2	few	TGTGCCAGCGGAGGGCCGGGAGGCACGAACACCGGGGAGCTGTTTTTT	CASGGPGGTNTGELFF
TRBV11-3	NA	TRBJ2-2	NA	TGTGCCAGCAGCTCGGCGCGAAACACCGGGGAGCTGTTTTTT	CASSSARNTGELFF
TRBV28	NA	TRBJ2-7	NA	TGTGCCAGCATTTACAGGGCAATTGTGTACTACGAGCAGTACTTC	CASIYRAIVYYEQYF
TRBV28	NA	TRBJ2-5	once	TGTGCCAGCAGTTTATGGGGTGGGGAGACCCAGTACTTC	CASSLWGGETQYF
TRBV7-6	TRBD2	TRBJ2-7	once	TGTGCCAGCAGTCCGACTAGCGGGGGCCCCTACGAGCAGTACTTC	CASSPTSGGPYEQYF
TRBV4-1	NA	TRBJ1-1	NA	TGCGCCAGCAGCCAAGAATGGCAGTACACTGAAGCTTTCTTT	CASSQEWQYTEAFF
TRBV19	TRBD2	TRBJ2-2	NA	TGTGCCAGTAGTAAACACCTAGCGGGAGGGCCAATAGGAAGAATTCCCGGGGAGCTGTTTTTT	CASSKHLAGGPIGRIPGELFF
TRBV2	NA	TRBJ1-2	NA	TGTGCCAGCAGGGGAGGGGGCTATGGCTACACCTTC	CASRGGGYGYTF
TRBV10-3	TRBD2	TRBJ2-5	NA	TGTGCCATCAGTGAGTCGAGGACTAGCGAGGCCGGGGCAGAGACCCAGTACTTC	CAISESRTSEAGAETQYF
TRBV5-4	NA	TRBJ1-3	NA	TGTGCCAGCAGTACAGGTCTCCCGTCTGGAAACACCATATATTTT	CASSTGLPSGNTIYF
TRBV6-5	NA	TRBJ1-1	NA	TGTGCCAGCAGTTACGACAGAGGTAACACTGAAGCTTTCTTT	CASSYDRGNTEAFF
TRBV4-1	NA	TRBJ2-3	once	TGCGCCAGCAGCCCCTGGGTTACCCAGACAGATACGCAGTATTTT	CASSPWVTQTDTQYF